These 29 T cell receptor beta chains share one sample of origin, sequenced in a study of blood T cell repertoires in COVID-19. Generated by immunoSEQ multiplex PCR, the TCRdb table keeps only in-frame clones and is missing some. The table has about 12,000 clones, approximately 72% seen once. The material sequenced was peripheral blood. Receptor source: a man between 60 and 75 years old with COVID-19, enrolled during active disease.

The DNA of the CDR3 is TGTGCCAGCAGCTTGCAGGACAGGGCCTACGAGCAGTACTTC. Translating it yields CASSLQDRAYEQYF. The V and J genes are TRBV5-4 and TRBJ2-7, with TRBD1 matching over 8 bases. The CDR3 is 14 amino acids. After removal of 1 base from V and 2 bases from J, the junction contained 2 bases not matched to a gene. Germline CDR1 and CDR2: SGHNT and YYREEE (reference sequence).

The J gene is TRBJ1-5, the V gene TRBV10-3; no clear D gene. This CDR3 has 13 residues. Germline assignment: CDR1 ENHRY and CDR2 SYGVKD. Trimming pared 2 bases from V and 7 bases from J, leaving 9 bases between. CDR3 nucleotide sequence: TGTGCCATCAGTGAGGAGGGTAGGCAGCCCCAGCATTTT. Its translation is CAISEEGRQPQHF.

The chain joins TRBV11-2 to TRBJ1-2, with a weak D call TRBD1 (5 bases). Looked up from germline, CDR1 is SGHAT and CDR2 is FQNNGV. CDR3 length: 16 amino acids. The V end was cut by 5 bases, the J end by 2 bases, with 18 bases between. The CDR3, as DNA: TGTGCCAGCAGCGGGGGGAAGGAGGCGCACAACTATGGCTACACCTTC. This gives the protein CASSGGKEAHNYGYTF.

CDR3 sequence (DNA): TGTGCCAGCAGACCCTTGGACAGGTTAGGGGAAAAACTGTTTTTT. This sequence encodes CASRPLDRLGEKLFF. V gene TRBV28 combines with J gene TRBJ1-4, with 7 bases matching TRBD1. The germline V gene has CDR1 MDHEN and CDR2 SYDVKM. V was pared by 6 bases and J by 8 bases, with 12 bases of the junction left unmatched. The CDR3 loop spans 15 amino acids.

This clone occurred a few times. The rearrangement links TRBV6-6 to TRBJ1-5; weak D call: TRBD1 (5 bases). Deletions cut 5 bases from V and 2 bases from J, with 13 bases between. The CDR3 sequence is 15 residues long. The germline CDR1 and CDR2 sequences are MNHNY and SVGAGI (reference sequence). This CDR3 reads CASSPGAGGNQPQHF. The CDR3, as DNA: TGTGCCAGCAGTCCCGGGGCGGGGGGCAATCAGCCCCAGCATTTT.

This chain connects TRBV5-1 to TRBJ2-7; 9 nucleotides agree with TRBD1. Germline CDR1 SGHRS, CDR2 YFSETQ. The V and J ends lost 3 bases and 0 bases, in that order; junction bases with no gene match: 4. The CDR3 is made up of 15 amino acids. The CDR3 region has the DNA TGCGCCAGCAGCTGGGGGGACAGGGTCTCCTACGAGCAGTACTTC. As protein: CASSWGDRVSYEQYF.

The chain recombines TRBV12-5 with TRBJ1-1; possibly TRBD1 for D (6 bases). The length of the CDR3 is 14 residues. Trimming left V 1 base short and J 6 bases short, with 12 bases between. Looked up from germline, CDR1 is LGHNT and CDR2 is FRNRAP. The CDR3 DNA reads as TGTGCTAGTGGTTTGGGCTACCCAGGGGCTGAAGCTTTCTTT. Its translation: CASGLGYPGAEAFF.

The V call is TRBV29-1, the J call TRBJ2-1; 13 nucleotides align to TRBD2. The CDR3 covers 15 residues. Germline CDR1 and CDR2: SQVTM and ANQGSEA. V shed 2 bases and J 6 bases; nucleotides not matched to a gene: 4. The CDR3 loop reads CSVEKGLAGINEQFF. CDR3 in DNA: TGCAGCGTTGAAAAGGGACTAGCGGGGATCAATGAGCAGTTCTTC.

The genes are TRBV30 and TRBJ2-5; tentatively, D is TRBD1 (6 bases). Trimming removed 5 bases from V and 4 bases from J, with 11 bases in between. The CDR3 has 12 residues. Looked up from germline, CDR1 is GTSNPN and CDR2 is SVGIG (reference sequence). This CDR3 is CAWGRDTETQYF. The CDR3 bases are TGTGCCTGGGGCCGGGACACAGAGACCCAGTACTTC.

This sequence joins TRBV11-3 and TRBJ2-5; 7 bases agree with TRBD1. From germline, CDR1 is SGHNT and CDR2 YENEEA. This CDR3 region has 15 residues. The junction had 8 bases not matched to a gene; V was cut back by 5 bases and J by 2 bases. CDR3 sequence: CASSTRDSLQETQYF. The CDR3 DNA reads as TGTGCCAGCAGCACCCGGGACAGCCTACAAGAGACCCAGTACTTC.

The chain has TRBV10-3 and TRBJ2-1; 9 positions match TRBD2. Trimming took 2 bases from V and 5 from J; bases not matched to a gene: 4. Germline V gives CDR1 ENHRY, CDR2 SYGVKD. The CDR3 loop spans 15 amino acids. CDR3 sequence: CAISERAGGDNEQFF. The CDR3 nucleotides are TGTGCCATCAGTGAGCGAGCGGGAGGAGACAATGAGCAGTTCTTC.

V is TRBV13 and J is TRBJ2-2; 8 nucleotides align to TRBD2. The CDR3 has 16 residues. Germline V CDR1 and CDR2: PRHDT, FYEKMQ (reference sequence). The V segment lost 1 base and the J segment 4 bases; nucleotides outside the gene matches: 5. The CDR3 bases are TGTGCCAGCAGCTTAGTTCCGGGGGGGCCCACCGGGGAGCTGTTTTTT. The encoded protein is CASSLVPGGPTGELFF.

The chain joins TRBV6-5 to TRBJ2-2; 8 bases fit TRBD1. The germline CDR1 and CDR2 sequences are MNHEY and SVGAGI. V dropped 7 bases and J dropped 0; count of bases not matched to a gene: 4. CDR3 size: 15 residues. CDR3 in DNA: TGTGCCAGCACCTGGGGACAGGCGAACACCGGGGAGCTGTTTTTT. This sequence encodes CASTWGQANTGELFF.

This clone was counted once. The genes are TRBV10-3 and TRBJ2-7, with TRBD2 identical over 8 bases. V lost 6 bases to trimming and J lost 7 bases; unmatched junction nucleotides: 2. Germline-derived CDR1 and CDR2 are ENHRY and SYGVKD. The CDR3 has 11 residues. CDR3 region: CAISGGDEQYF. CDR3 DNA: TGTGCCATCAGCGGGGGGGATGAGCAGTACTTC.

This clone showed up just once. The gene calls are TRBV5-4 and TRBJ2-2; D ambiguous. Trimming took off 2 bases at V and 6 bases at J, with 8 bases between the two ends. Germline V gene data show CDR1 as SGHNT and CDR2 as YYREEE (reference sequence). The CDR3 sequence is 13 residues long. This CDR3 reads CASSLMAAGELFF. The CDR3 coding sequence is TGTGCCAGCAGCTTAATGGCCGCCGGGGAGCTGTTTTTT.

The rearrangement joins TRBV18 to TRBJ2-3, with TRBD2 matching 14 bases. This CDR3 is built from 17 residues. Germline V CDR1 and CDR2: KGHSH, LQKENI. With V trimmed by 0 bases and J by 1 base, 0 bases remained unmatched. CDR3 nucleotide sequence: TGTGCCAGCTCACCACCGGGACTAGCGGGGGGCACAGATACGCAGTATTTT. It yields the protein CASSPPGLAGGTDTQYF. Combining the CDR3 with reference TRBV18 and TRBJ2-3 gives the whole variable domain NAGVMQNPRHLVRRRGQEARLRCSPMKGHSHVYWYRQLPEEGLKFMVYLQKENIIDESGMPKERFSAEFPKEGPSILRIQQVVRGDSAAYFCASSPPGLAGGTDTQYFGPGTRLTVL.

This chain joins TRBV11-2 and TRBJ1-2; 11 nucleotides line up with TRBD1. The CDR3 sequence is 14 residues long. V lost 4 bases to trimming and J lost 10 bases; unmatched junction nucleotides: 8. Germline CDR1 is SGHAT and CDR2 is FQNNGV. CDR3: CASSWGTGGLDYTF. For the CDR3, the DNA is TGTGCCAGCAGCTGGGGGACAGGGGGTTTGGACTACACCTTC.

The chain is built from TRBV6-5 and TRBJ2-2; possibly TRBD2 for D (6 bases). Germline lookup yields CDR1 MNHEY and CDR2 SVGAGI. V lost 5 bases, J lost 6 bases, and 13 bases lay in between. This CDR3 spans 14 amino acids. CDR3 amino acids: CASSPTGGPGELFF. The CDR3 DNA reads as TGTGCCAGCAGTCCAACCGGGGGTCCCGGGGAGCTGTTTTTT.

The CDR3 sequence is CASSARESEAFF. The CDR3 DNA reads TGTGCCAGCAGTGCCAGGGAATCTGAAGCTTTCTTT. The V and J genes are TRBV2 and TRBJ1-1; a weak D match, TRBD1 (5 bases). The CDR3 length is 12 residues. Germline loops: CDR1 SNHLY, CDR2 FYNNEI. V shed 4 bases and J shed 6 bases, with 9 bases lying between them.

This clone was recorded a few times. The chain links TRBV7-2 to TRBJ2-3, with TRBD2 identical over 11 bases. Trimming took 4 bases from V and 7 from J; bases not matched to a gene: 13. CDR1 and CDR2 (germline): SGHTA, FQGNSA. The CDR3 is 17 amino acids. The CDR3 coding sequence is TGTGCCAGCAGCTACAAGGCTTGGGCTAGCGGGGGGTATACGCAGTATTTT. Its protein product is CASSYKAWASGGYTQYF.

The table lists this clone with a few counts. This sequence joins TRBV5-1 and TRBJ2-1, with D maybe TRBD2 (5 bases). This CDR3 is 14 amino acids long. Per germline, CDR1 SGHRS and CDR2 YFSETQ. V lost 1 base and J lost 8, with 13 bases in between. The CDR3 sequence is CASSLNAGGDEQFF. The CDR3 coding sequence is TGCGCCAGCAGCTTGAACGCGGGTGGGGATGAGCAGTTCTTC. The complete variable domain, with remaining parts taken from reference TRBV5-1 and TRBJ2-1, reads KAGVTQTPRYLIKTRGQQVTLSCSPISGHRSVSWYQQTPGQGLQFLFEYFSETQRNKGNFPGRFSGRQFSNSRSEMNVSTLELGDSALYLCASSLNAGGDEQFFGPGTRLTVL.

V gene TRBV10-3 combines with J gene TRBJ2-3, with a weak D call TRBD2 (7 bases). Germline loops: CDR1 ENHRY, CDR2 SYGVKD. With 0 bases removed from V and 6 bases from J, the gap between germline ends came to 25 bases. The CDR3 contains 19 residues. The CDR3 DNA reads TGTGCCATCAGTGAGTCGAGGTGGGGGGGCAGCTACCCAGCGGATACGCAGTATTTT. As protein: CAISESRWGGSYPADTQYF.

The chain carries TRBV5-1 and TRBJ2-3; the D gene is possibly TRBD1 (6 bases). The CDR3 spans 14 residues. Trimming stripped 0 bases from V and 1 base from J, with 6 bases between. Germline V CDR1 and CDR2: SGHRS, YFSETQ. CDR3 DNA sequence: TGCGCCAGCAGCTTGGAGGGGGGCACAGATACGCAGTATTTT. Protein sequence: CASSLEGGTDTQYF.

This chain uses TRBV7-2 with TRBJ2-3; 11 bases map to TRBD1. V trimming: 2 bases; J trimming: 6 bases; junction bases outside the gene matches: 7. Per the germline V gene, CDR1 is SGHTA and CDR2 is FQGNSA. The CDR3 is 16 residues long. The CDR3 loop is CASSLTGTGGYDTQYF. The CDR3 region has the DNA TGTGCCAGCAGCTTAACGGGGACAGGGGGATACGATACGCAGTATTTT.

This chain connects TRBV24-1 to TRBJ2-3, with 8 bases lining up with TRBD1. Germline V gene data show CDR1 as KGHDR and CDR2 as SFDVKD. J gave up 4 bases and V 3 bases, and 8 bases lay outside the gene matches. The CDR3 runs 16 residues. In DNA, the CDR3 is TGTGCCACCAGTGATATCGGCAGGGGGCAGCCAGATACGCAGTATTTT. The encoded protein is CATSDIGRGQPDTQYF.

This clone has only a few counts. V usage is TRBV2 and J usage is TRBJ1-1, with 7 bases that match TRBD1. Germline CDR1 reads SNHLY; CDR2 reads FYNNEI. The V gene end was trimmed by 6 bases and the J gene end by 0 bases; junction bases not matched to a gene: 4. This CDR3 has 14 residues. The CDR3 here is CASRGDSLNTEAFF. The CDR3 DNA is TGTGCCAGCAGGGGGGACAGTCTGAACACTGAAGCTTTCTTT.

The chain uses TRBV9 and TRBJ2-5; 8 nucleotides align to TRBD2. Germline V CDR1 and CDR2: SGDLS, YYNGEE. The CDR3 covers 16 residues. Trimming at V came to 0 bases and at J to 5 bases, leaving 9 bases not matched to a gene. The DNA of the CDR3 is TGTGCCAGCAGCGTAGCTACTACGGGAGGGCAGGAGACCCAGTACTTC. It encodes CASSVATTGGQETQYF.

This rearrangement joins TRBV6-4 to TRBJ2-3, with D tentatively TRBD1 (6 bases). Trimming took 5 bases from V and 6 from J, leaving 12 bases between them. The CDR3 is made up of 13 amino acids. The germline CDR1 and CDR2 sequences are MRHNA and SNTAGT. The CDR3 nucleotides read TGTGCCAGCAGTAACAACAGGGAGGATACGCAGTATTTT. It is translated as CASSNNREDTQYF.

This clone was observed a single time. V usage is TRBV6-6 and J usage is TRBJ2-6; 9 nucleotides align to TRBD2. Germline CDR1 and CDR2: MNHNY and SVGAGI (reference sequence). Losses at the gene ends were 7 bases for V and 3 bases for J; bases not matched to a gene: 7. CDR3 length: 16 amino acids. CDR3 residues: CASTLAGVRGANVLTF. In nucleotides, the CDR3 is TGTGCCAGCACCTTAGCGGGAGTCCGTGGGGCCAACGTCCTGACTTTC.